Below are 11 T cell receptor beta chains sequenced from a single sample in a study of beta chain features in type 1 diabetes. cDNA synthesis used the whole RNA isolate, giving expressed TCRB sequences. The protocol was immunoSEQ multiplex PCR, while the TCRdb copy is restricted to in-frame clones and leaves out a portion. This sample carries about 160,000 clones, approximately 10% of them seen once, and the ten largest clones take 0.45% to 0.6%. Study-level points and caveats: Type 1 diabetes patients had moderately but significantly shorter TCRB CDR3s in all four CD4+ subsets.

These receptors' targets are unknown. Sequenced: central memory CD4+ T cells from blood. All receptors derive from a man aged 30 to 39 with type 1 diabetes.

The rearrangement uses TRBV18 and TRBJ2-7; D may be TRBD1 (5 bases). Deletions cut 2 bases from V and 2 bases from J, with 10 bases between. Germline values: CDR1 KGHSH, CDR2 LQKENI. This CDR3 is 14 amino acids long. CDR3 bases: TGTGCCAGCTCACCAGGCAGGGTAACCTACGAGCAGTACTTC. Protein product: CASSPGRVTYEQYF.

The V call is TRBV30, the J call TRBJ1-1; no firm D call. CDR1 GTSNPN and CDR2 SVGIG come from the germline V gene (reference sequence). V was cut by 0 bases and J by 1 base, with 9 bases left in between. The CDR3 has 14 residues. CDR3 sequence reads: CAWSVGQQNTEAFF. In nucleotides, the CDR3 is TGTGCCTGGAGTGTGGGCCAGCAGAACACTGAAGCTTTCTTT.

Worth noting for this clone: The same CDR3 is also encoded by other DNA sequences in this sample. The gene calls are TRBV28 and TRBJ2-7, with TRBD2 identical over 7 bases. Germline V lookup: CDR1 MDHEN, CDR2 SYDVKM. This CDR3 spans 12 amino acids. V was clipped by 5 bases and J by 3 bases; unmatched bases: 1. This chain's CDR3 is CASSRTSYEQYF. The CDR3, as DNA: TGTGCCAGCAGTAGGACTAGCTACGAGCAGTACTTC.

J is TRBJ1-5 and V is TRBV27; TRBD1 agrees at 9 bases. V lost 4 bases to trimming and J lost 5 bases; unmatched junction nucleotides: 3. CDR1 is MNHEY and CDR2 is SMNVEV in the germline V gene (reference sequence). This CDR3 is 14 amino acids long. CDR3 nucleotides: TGTGCCAGCAGTTCGGGACAGGGAGATCAGCCCCAGCATTTT. The encoded protein is CASSSGQGDQPQHF.

The CDR3 sequence is CGTSLYRQGARAEAFF. In nucleotides, the CDR3 is TGTGGCACCTCATTATATCGACAGGGGGCTAGGGCTGAAGCTTTCTTT. The J gene is TRBJ1-1, the V gene TRBV28; 10 bases agree with TRBD1. The CDR3 length is 16 residues. Germline CDR1 MDHEN, CDR2 SYDVKM. Full variable domain (outside the CDR3, taken from reference TRBV28 and TRBJ1-1): DVKVTQSSRYLVKRTGEKVFLECVQDMDHENMFWYRQDPGLGLRLIYFSYDVKMKEKGDIPEGYSVSREKKERFSLILESASTNQTSMYLCGTSLYRQGARAEAFFGQGTRLTVV.

The chain recombines TRBV18 with TRBJ2-5; D unclear. The CDR3 consists of 13 residues. Trimming removed 3 bases from V and 2 bases from J, with 7 bases in between. Looked up from germline, CDR1 is KGHSH and CDR2 is LQKENI. Written as DNA, the CDR3 is TGTGCCAGCTCACCCCTAGGACAAGAGACCCAGTACTTC. Protein sequence: CASSPLGQETQYF.

The chain combines TRBV29-1 with TRBJ2-1; TRBD1 agrees at 9 bases. The CDR3 consists of 14 residues. The germline V gene has CDR1 SQVTM and CDR2 ANQGSEA. The V and J ends lost 2 bases and 6 bases, in that order; junction bases with no gene match: 5. CDR3 sequence (DNA): TGCAGCGTTGAATGGTTGACAGGGGGCAATGAGCAGTTCTTC. The encoded protein is CSVEWLTGGNEQFF.

The V and J genes are TRBV15 and TRBJ2-3, with TRBD2 as a possible D gene (5 bases). Trimming stripped 5 bases from V and 2 bases from J, with 14 bases between. The V gene's germline CDR1 is LNHNV and CDR2 YYDKDF (reference sequence). The CDR3 runs 15 residues. In nucleotides, the CDR3 is TGTGCCACCAGCCCCCCCGAGGGCCACACAGATACGCAGTATTTT. It encodes CATSPPEGHTDTQYF. The variable domain in full, with the rest retrieved from reference TRBV15 and TRBJ2-3, is DAMVIQNPRYQVTQFGKPVTLSCSQTLNHNVMYWYQQKSSQAPKLLFHYYDKDFNNEADTPDNFQSRRPNTSFCFLDIRSPGLGDTAMYLCATSPPEGHTDTQYFGPGTRLTVL.

Only a few counts were recorded for this clone. The chain carries TRBV29-1 and TRBJ2-7; weak D call: TRBD1 (6 bases). The germline V gene encodes CDR1 SQVTM and CDR2 ANQGSEA. The ends were cut back, 4 bases at V and 2 bases at J, with 12 bases in the middle. This CDR3 region has 13 residues. DNA for the CDR3: TGCAGCGTTGCTAGGGGGTTAGCCTACGAGCAGTACTTC. Amino acids: CSVARGLAYEQYF.

This sequence joins TRBV4-3 and TRBJ1-5; D remains unclear. The CDR3 has 15 residues. CDR1 is LGHNA, CDR2 YSLEER, per germline. Deletions cut 4 bases from V and 7 bases from J, with 17 bases between. CDR3 sequence (DNA): TGCGCCAGCAGCCTATCCGTGGGCCCTAACCAGCCCCAGCATTTT. The encoded protein is CASSLSVGPNQPQHF.

The gene calls are TRBV4-3 and TRBJ1-1; possibly TRBD1 for D (6 bases). Germline V gene data show CDR1 as LGHNA and CDR2 as YSLEER. This CDR3 spans 15 amino acids. Trimming cost V 4 bases and J 1 base, with 13 bases left between them. CDR3 sequence reads: CASSRWDTKNTEAFF. The CDR3, as DNA: TGCGCCAGCAGCCGTTGGGACACGAAGAACACTGAAGCTTTCTTT.